This TCR beta chain was sequenced during a study of CD8 T cells in Susac syndrome (dated by TCRdb to 2018 to 2020). About the investigation overall: Whether CD8+ T cell activation and differentiation in Susac syndrome was antigen driven was tested using repertoire sequencing. The clonality of the CD8+ T cell repertoire was compared across about 12 healthy donors, about 14 Susac syndrome patients and about 16 multiple sclerosis patients.

For this clonotype: The antigen it recognizes is unknown. It has no much larger one-base neighbor in the sample; base qualities were not kept.

Peripheral blood CD8+ and CD4+ T cells from healthy donors, Susac syndrome patients and multiple sclerosis patients were profiled by high-throughput TCR beta sequencing. The multiple sclerosis controls were treatment-naive patients whose relapsing-remitting disease, either stable or active, fulfilled the revised McDonald criteria. CD8+ TEMRA cells were enriched by FACS, while bulk CD8+ and CD4+ T cells were purified by magnetic negative isolation. Blood was collected in EDTA tubes and processed within 24 hours, with PBMCs isolated through density gradient centrifugation. PBMCs intended for TCR sequencing were frozen in liquid nitrogen and were later thawed in a 37 degrees C water bath. Purity of sorted or isolated CD4+, CD8+ and CD8+ TEMRA cells was at least 90%. The research as a whole found: The number of individuals in the TCR sequencing and HLA analysis was acknowledged as relatively small.

RNA was extracted with the RNeasy kit and 0.5 to 1 ug was reverse transcribed using random hexamers. The immunoSEQ multiplex PCR assay, which covers 54 Vbeta and 13 Jbeta segments, was used to amplify TCR beta CDR3 regions. Bias from PCR amplification was corrected by using a synthetic template baseline for primer optimization and for computational correction. Regarding the original processing steps: Reads were annotated to V, D and J genes per IMGT and analyzed with immunoSEQ Analyzer, keeping only productive sequences. To calculate clonality, Shannon entropy was normalized by log2 of the number of productive unique sequences and then subtracted from one. For each patient and control, public and private clones were evaluated among the 100 most prevalent clones. Susac-specific clones were defined as absent from healthy and MS cohorts, 850 to 1,300 published viral clones and other ImmuneACCESS disease sequences. TCRdb trimmed the raw reads at Q25, called clones with MiXCR and kept productive beta chains. Each entry merges the rows of one CDR3 protein and shows their most common DNA and genes. TCRdb's processing, not the authors', yielded these V and J calls. A total of some 120,000 distinct CDR3 sequences appear in this sample, approximately 93% of them only once. The ten largest account for 0.25% to 0.35% of the sample.

Input material: CD8+ T cells from PBMCs. The source is a human donor with multiple sclerosis.

This receptor has the CDR3 CASSQGLVGASYNEQFF. The DNA reads as follows: TGTGCCAGCAGCCAAGGGTTAGTCGGGGCTTCGTACAATGAGCAGTTCTTC. The chain is encoded by TRBV3-1 joined to TRBJ2-1; the D call is tentative, TRBD1 or TRBD2, as each matches 5 bases. Deletion took 1 base off V and 4 bases off J, with a span of 17 bases between the germline ends. Taken from the germline V gene (reference sequence), the CDR1 and CDR2 loops are LGHDT and YNNKEL. The CDR3 sequence holds 17 residues, the cysteine and phenylalanine included. CDR3 DNA is the only sequence kept; it has 51 bases, read in frame from the first base.